Below, 16 T cell receptor beta chains from the same sample are listed, as sequenced in a study of CD8+ T cells in alopecia areata. cDNA serving as the sequencing template came from extracted, reverse transcribed RNA. Method: immunoSEQ multiplex PCR; TCRdb's copy keeps in-frame clones and lacks some. Of about 42,000 clones in the sample, 50% to 70% were seen once. The treatment is: oral pan-JAK inhibitor, 5-10 mg twice daily. The source material was CD8+ T cells sorted from blood, sampled at week 4, from a patient treated with tofacitinib. The receptors here all came from a human donor with alopecia areata.

This clone was counted at least ten times. The chain is built from TRBV30 and TRBJ1-3; D is undetermined. The germline gives CDR1 GTSNPN, CDR2 SVGIG (reference sequence). Trimming removed 4 bases at V and 4 bases at J, with 8 bases between. CDR3 length equals 12 residues. CDR3 in amino acids: CAWKFPGNTIYF. DNA of the CDR3: TGTGCCTGGAAATTCCCCGGAAACACCATATATTTT.

This rearrangement joins TRBV30 to TRBJ2-3, with D unresolved. This CDR3 has 13 amino acids. From germline, CDR1 is GTSNPN and CDR2 SVGIG (reference sequence). V was clipped by 2 bases and J by 6 bases, with 12 bases between them. In DNA form, the CDR3 reads TGTGCCTGGAGTAGTGGGATTGAGGATACGCAGTATTTT. This encodes CAWSSGIEDTQYF.

V is TRBV30 and J is TRBJ2-1; possible D gene TRBD2, 6 bases. This CDR3 is built from 13 residues. Trimming stripped 7 bases from V and 6 bases from J, with 16 bases between. Germline loops: CDR1 GTSNPN, CDR2 SVGIG (reference sequence). In nucleotides, the CDR3 is TGTGCCTTCATGGACTGGCGGGGCAATGAGCAGTTCTTC. Amino acid sequence: CAFMDWRGNEQFF.

The V gene is TRBV9, the J gene TRBJ1-1, with D tentatively TRBD1 (5 bases). Trimming pared 4 bases from V and 3 bases from J, leaving 7 bases between. Germline-derived CDR1 and CDR2 are SGDLS and YYNGEE. The CDR3 length is 12 residues. The CDR3 region has the DNA TGTGCCAGCAGCAAGACAGACACTGAAGCTTTCTTT. As protein: CASSKTDTEAFF.

The genes are TRBV29-1 and TRBJ1-2; tentatively, D is TRBD1 (5 bases). Germline V gene sequence: CDR1 SQVTM, CDR2 ANQGSEA. Trimming stripped 5 bases from V and 5 bases from J, with 15 bases between. This CDR3 is 13 amino acids long. The CDR3 sequence: CSVPWDGSYGYTF. In nucleotides, the CDR3 is TGCAGCGTTCCTTGGGACGGCTCATATGGCTACACCTTC.

Only a few counts were recorded for this clone. This chain connects TRBV5-1 to TRBJ2-7, with D hard to call. This CDR3 spans 12 amino acids. The germline V gene encodes CDR1 SGHRS and CDR2 YFSETQ. The germline V and J ends were trimmed by 1 base and 2 bases, with 4 bases remaining between them. The CDR3 DNA reads TGCGCCAGCAGCTTGAGGCCCTACGAGCAGTACTTC. Translating gives CASSLRPYEQYF.

The gene calls are TRBV4-3 and TRBJ2-3, with no clear D. The length of the CDR3 is 16 residues. V gave up 0 bases and J gave up 6 bases, with 16 bases separating them. CDR1 and CDR2 (germline): LGHNA, YSLEER. The CDR3 loop is CASSQEKVPTSDTQYF. The DNA of the CDR3 is TGCGCCAGCAGCCAAGAGAAGGTACCCACTTCGGATACGCAGTATTTT.

The chain recombines TRBV13 with TRBJ1-4; D is possibly TRBD1 (5 bases). V dropped 2 bases and J dropped 2 bases, with 6 bases sitting between them. This CDR3 spans 14 amino acids. Per the germline V gene, CDR1 is PRHDT and CDR2 is FYEKMQ (reference sequence). The CDR3, as DNA: TGTGCCAGCAGCTTATGGGGCACTAATGAAAAACTGTTTTTT. Encoded protein: CASSLWGTNEKLFF.

The chain uses TRBV7-8 and TRBJ2-7, with 7 positions matching TRBD2. Per germline, CDR1 SGHVS and CDR2 FQNEAQ. This CDR3 is built from 13 residues. V shed 5 bases, J shed 5 bases, and the junction held 6 bases outside the gene matches. The CDR3 protein is CASSLTSYDEQYF. The CDR3 DNA reads as TGTGCCAGCAGCCTGACTAGCTACGACGAGCAGTACTTC.

V is TRBV9 and J is TRBJ1-2, with 7 positions matching TRBD1. V was pared by 0 bases and J by 0 bases, with 2 bases of the junction left unmatched. Germline V gene lookup returns CDR1 SGDLS and CDR2 YYNGEE. The CDR3 covers 15 residues. The CDR3 nucleotides are TGTGCCAGCAGCGTAGCGGGACAGCCTAACTATGGCTACACCTTC. Encoded protein: CASSVAGQPNYGYTF. The full variable domain, completed using reference TRBV9 and TRBJ1-2, is DSGVTQTPKHLITATGQRVTLRCSPRSGDLSVYWYQQSLDQGLQFLIQYYNGEERAKGNILERFSAQQFPDLHSELNLSSLELGDSALYFCASSVAGQPNYGYTFGSGTRLTVV.

The chain carries TRBV29-1 and TRBJ1-2; D might be TRBD1 (5 bases). This CDR3 contains 14 residues. Per germline, CDR1 SQVTM and CDR2 ANQGSEA. V gave up 2 bases and J gave up 8 bases, with 18 bases separating them. The CDR3 bases are TGCAGCGTTGAATACGGGTCGGGGAGGGACGGCTACACCTTC. Its protein is CSVEYGSGRDGYTF.

The rearrangement joins TRBV6-5 to TRBJ2-3; D possibly corresponds to TRBD2 (5 bases). V lost 2 bases and J 0 bases, leaving 6 bases between the germline ends. Germline V gene data show CDR1 as MNHEY and CDR2 as SVGAGI. The CDR3 has 14 residues. DNA for the CDR3: TGTGCCAGCAGTTACGGAGGCAGCACAGATACGCAGTATTTT. Amino acids: CASSYGGSTDTQYF.

This clone was recorded only once. This chain uses TRBV29-1 with TRBJ1-2; no firm D call. The CDR3 consists of 13 residues. The V end lost 0 bases, the J end lost 2 bases, and 7 bases lay between the germline ends. CDR1 and CDR2 from the germline V gene are SQVTM and ANQGSEA. The CDR3: CSVEDSENYGYTF. In nucleotides, the CDR3 is TGCAGCGTTGAAGATTCAGAGAACTATGGCTACACCTTC. Using reference TRBV29-1 and TRBJ1-2 for the parts outside the CDR3, the full variable domain is SAVISQKPSRDICQRGTSLTIQCQVDSQVTMMFWYRQQPGQSLTLIATANQGSEATYESGFVIDKFPISRPNLTFSTLTVSNMSPEDSSIYLCSVEDSENYGYTFGSGTRLTVV.

This clone was seen a handful of times. V usage is TRBV2 and J usage is TRBJ2-3, with D unclear. V was pared by 2 bases and J by 4 bases, with 7 bases between. Germline values: CDR1 SNHLY, CDR2 FYNNEI. CDR3 length: 13 amino acids. The CDR3 spells CASSESIPDTQYF. For the CDR3, the DNA is TGTGCCAGCAGTGAATCAATCCCAGATACGCAGTATTTT.

The rearrangement uses TRBV9 and TRBJ1-2; unclear D gene. V gave up 0 bases and J gave up 8 bases, with 14 bases separating them. This CDR3 spans 14 amino acids. The germline CDR1 and CDR2 sequences are SGDLS and YYNGEE. CDR3 sequence: CASSVADSGIGYTF. CDR3 nucleotide sequence: TGTGCCAGCAGCGTAGCCGACTCGGGGATCGGCTACACCTTC. Full variable domain (remainder filled in from reference TRBV9 and TRBJ1-2): DSGVTQTPKHLITATGQRVTLRCSPRSGDLSVYWYQQSLDQGLQFLIQYYNGEERAKGNILERFSAQQFPDLHSELNLSSLELGDSALYFCASSVADSGIGYTFGSGTRLTVV.

The chain joins TRBV30 to TRBJ2-7; D uncertain. The CDR3 runs 12 residues. Germline V CDR1 and CDR2: GTSNPN, SVGIG (reference sequence). V was trimmed by 3 bases and J by 3 bases, leaving 9 bases between them. The CDR3 here is CAWSQEDYEQYF. CDR3 DNA: TGTGCCTGGAGCCAAGAGGACTACGAGCAGTACTTC.